This record covers a single TCR beta chain. V shed 1 base, J shed 6 bases, and the junction held 7 bases outside the gene matches. There are 15 residues in the CDR3. Germline CDR1 and CDR2: DFQATT and SNEGSKA (reference sequence). The record originates from a study of response to subunit inactivated influenza vaccine. TCRdb called the RT-PCR reads again in MiXCR, with one record for every CDR3 protein. The sample yields hundreds of thousands of distinct CDR3 sequences, about 10% seen once. This same sample was also taken into another study, of T cells expressing NK-cell markers. This second report adds: Scientists made TCR beta cDNA using 5'RACE template switching with UMIs. Within the sequenced cohort of eight donors, seven exhibited HCMV seropositivity and one was seronegative. Dominance of the CD3+CD56-NKG2C+ fraction by these clonotypes also held in several donors.

The TCR comes from a man aged 50-59 years who received an inactivated influenza vaccine. The sample here was PBMCs from blood, taken on the day of vaccination. This sequence joins TRBV20-1 and TRBJ2-7; 12 bases fit TRBD2. CDR3 loop: CSARASGRALREQYF. DNA of the CDR3: TGCAGTGCTAGAGCTAGCGGGAGGGCCCTCCGCGAGCAGTACTTC.